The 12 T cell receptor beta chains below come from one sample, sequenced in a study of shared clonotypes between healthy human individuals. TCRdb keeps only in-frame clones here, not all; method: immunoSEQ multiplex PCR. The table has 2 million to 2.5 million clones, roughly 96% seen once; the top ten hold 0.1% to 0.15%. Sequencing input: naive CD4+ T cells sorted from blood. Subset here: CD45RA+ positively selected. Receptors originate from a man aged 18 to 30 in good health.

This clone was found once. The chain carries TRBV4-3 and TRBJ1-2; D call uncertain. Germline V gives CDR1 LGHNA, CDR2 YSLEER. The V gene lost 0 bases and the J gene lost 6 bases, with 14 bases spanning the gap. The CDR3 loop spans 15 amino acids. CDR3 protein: CASSQEMSGWDGYTF. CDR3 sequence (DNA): TGCGCCAGCAGCCAAGAAATGTCGGGTTGGGATGGCTACACCTTC.

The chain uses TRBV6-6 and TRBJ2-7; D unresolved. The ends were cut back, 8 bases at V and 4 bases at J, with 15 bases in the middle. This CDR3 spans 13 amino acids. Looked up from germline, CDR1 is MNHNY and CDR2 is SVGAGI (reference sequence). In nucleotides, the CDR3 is TGTGCCAGCGGCCAGGCTAGTCGTTACGAGCAGTACTTC. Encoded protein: CASGQASRYEQYF.

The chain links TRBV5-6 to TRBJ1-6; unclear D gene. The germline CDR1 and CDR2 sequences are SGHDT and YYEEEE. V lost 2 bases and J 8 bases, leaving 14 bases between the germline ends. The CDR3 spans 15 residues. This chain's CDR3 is CASSLRSGVDSPLHF. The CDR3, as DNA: TGTGCCAGCAGCTTACGCTCCGGGGTCGATTCACCCCTCCACTTT.

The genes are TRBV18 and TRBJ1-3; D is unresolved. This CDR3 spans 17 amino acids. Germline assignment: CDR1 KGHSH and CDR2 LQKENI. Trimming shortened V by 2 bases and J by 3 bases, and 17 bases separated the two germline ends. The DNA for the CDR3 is TGTGCCAGCTCACCAATAAGGGTAACCTCGGGTGGAAACACCATATATTTT. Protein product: CASSPIRVTSGGNTIYF.

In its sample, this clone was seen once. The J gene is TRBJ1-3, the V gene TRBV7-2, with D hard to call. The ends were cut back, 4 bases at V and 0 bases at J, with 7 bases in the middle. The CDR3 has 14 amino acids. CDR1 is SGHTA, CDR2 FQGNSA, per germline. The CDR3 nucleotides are TGTGCCAGCAGCTCAATGGCCTCTGGAAACACCATATATTTT. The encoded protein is CASSSMASGNTIYF.

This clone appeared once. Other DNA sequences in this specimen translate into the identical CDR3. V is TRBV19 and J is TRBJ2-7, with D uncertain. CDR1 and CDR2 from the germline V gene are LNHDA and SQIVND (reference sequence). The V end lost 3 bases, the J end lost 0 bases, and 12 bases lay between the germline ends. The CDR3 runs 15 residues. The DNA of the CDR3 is TGTGCCAGTAGTATGGGTACGGGTTCCTCCTACGAGCAGTACTTC. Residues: CASSMGTGSSYEQYF.

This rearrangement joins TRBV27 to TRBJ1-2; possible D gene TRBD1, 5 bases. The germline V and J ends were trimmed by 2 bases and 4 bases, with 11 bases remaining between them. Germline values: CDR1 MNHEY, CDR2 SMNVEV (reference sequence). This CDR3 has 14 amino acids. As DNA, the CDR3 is TGTGCCAGCAGTTTAGAGGGGTCGGGCTATGGCTACACCTTC. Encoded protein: CASSLEGSGYGYTF.

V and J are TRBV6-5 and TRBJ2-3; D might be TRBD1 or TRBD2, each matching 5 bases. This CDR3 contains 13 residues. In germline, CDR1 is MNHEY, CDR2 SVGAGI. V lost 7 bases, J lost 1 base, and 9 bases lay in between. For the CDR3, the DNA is TGTGCCAGCACGGGACCGGGCACAGATACGCAGTATTTT. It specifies CASTGPGTDTQYF.

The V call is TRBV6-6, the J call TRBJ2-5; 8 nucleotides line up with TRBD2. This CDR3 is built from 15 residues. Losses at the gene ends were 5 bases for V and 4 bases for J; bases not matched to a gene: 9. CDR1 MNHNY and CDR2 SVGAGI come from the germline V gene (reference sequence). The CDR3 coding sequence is TGTGCCAGCAGTCACGGAGCGGGAGAAGTAGAGACCCAGTACTTC. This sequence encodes CASSHGAGEVETQYF.

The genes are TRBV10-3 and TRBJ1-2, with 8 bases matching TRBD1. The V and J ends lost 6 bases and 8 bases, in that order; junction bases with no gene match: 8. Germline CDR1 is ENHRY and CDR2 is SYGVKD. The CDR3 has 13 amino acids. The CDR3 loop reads CAIRPDRAGGYTF. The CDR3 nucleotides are TGTGCCATCAGACCGGACAGGGCAGGGGGCTACACCTTC.

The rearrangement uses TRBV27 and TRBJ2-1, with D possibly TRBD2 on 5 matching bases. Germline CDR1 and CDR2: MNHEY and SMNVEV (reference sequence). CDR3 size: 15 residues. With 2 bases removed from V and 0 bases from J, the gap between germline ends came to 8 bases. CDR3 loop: CASSLAGLSYNEQFF. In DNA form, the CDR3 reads TGTGCCAGCAGTTTAGCAGGACTCTCCTACAATGAGCAGTTCTTC.

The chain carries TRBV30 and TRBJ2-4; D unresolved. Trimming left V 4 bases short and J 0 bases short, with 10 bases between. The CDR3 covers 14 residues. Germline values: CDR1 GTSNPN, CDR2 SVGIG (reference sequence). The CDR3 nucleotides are TGTGCCTGGACAGCTCAACTAGCCAAAAACATTCAGTACTTC. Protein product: CAWTAQLAKNIQYF.